Listed below are T cell receptor beta chains from one sample, sequenced in a study of blood T cell repertoires in COVID-19. Libraries were prepared by immunoSEQ multiplex PCR; TCRdb keeps only in-frame clonotypes and omits some of them. This sample carries 30,000 to 40,000 clones, 93% of them seen once, and the ten largest clones take 4% to 6.5%. The sample comprised peripheral blood. The receptors were gathered from a human donor in a cohort sampled during active COVID-19. The CDR3 runs from the conserved cysteine through the conserved F or W. D genes are given only for firm matches. Rows give clone size only sometimes, using once, few, many, or a class for an expanded clone.

>TRBD2|TRBJ2-3|TRBV29-1|.
CSAAGTSGSADTQYF
TGCAGCGCCGCCGGGACTAGCGGGAGTGCAGATACGCAGTATTTT
>.|TRBJ2-7|TRBV7-7|few
CASSLEAGTSYEQYF
TGTGCCAGCAGCTTAGAGGCAGGGACTTCCTACGAGCAGTACTTC
>TRBD1|TRBJ2-4|TRBV18|.
CASSPITGGLMDIQYF
TGTGCCAGCTCACCGATAACAGGGGGCCTTATGGACATTCAGTACTTC
>.|TRBJ1-5|TRBV5-1|.
CASSLGGDYQPQHF
TGCGCCAGCAGCTTGGGGGGAGATTATCAGCCCCAGCATTTT
>.|TRBJ1-6|TRBV15|.
CATSRIPGLSYNSPLHF
TGTGCCACCAGCAGGATCCCAGGGCTGTCCTATAATTCACCCCTCCACTTT
>TRBD2|TRBJ2-7|TRBV19|.
CASSRASGRYEQYF
TGTGCCAGTAGTAGGGCTAGCGGGAGGTACGAGCAGTACTTC
>.|TRBJ1-5|TRBV28|.
CASRSTGSLEPQHF
TGTGCCAGCAGGAGTACGGGTTCTTTGGAGCCCCAGCATTTT
>.|TRBJ1-1|TRBV4-1|.
CASSQDLRGAFF
TGCGCCAGCAGCCAAGATTTACGAGGAGCTTTCTTT
>TRBD2|TRBJ2-7|TRBV7-6|once
CASSLAEGLAGPTYEQYF
TGTGCCAGCAGCTTAGCTGAGGGCCTAGCGGGACCTACCTACGAGCAGTACTTC
>.|TRBJ1-2|TRBV28|.
CASSFRLRGNYGYTF
TGTGCCAGCAGTTTCCGCCTCCGGGGGAACTATGGCTACACCTTC
>.|TRBJ2-5|TRBV5-1|.
CASSPPSGRRGETQYF
TGCGCCAGCAGCCCGCCTAGCGGTCGCAGGGGAGAGACCCAGTACTTC
>TRBD1|TRBJ2-5|TRBV4-1|.
CASSSWTGQSGETQYF
TGCGCCAGCAGCTCCTGGACAGGGCAGTCGGGAGAGACCCAGTACTTC
>.|TRBJ1-1|TRBV5-1|.
CASSLVGGRVEAEAFF
TGCGCCAGCAGCTTGGTTGGTGGGCGCGTGGAGGCTGAAGCTTTCTTT
>TRBD2|TRBJ2-7|TRBV15|.
CATSRAAGESYEQYF
TGTGCCACCAGCAGAGCTGCGGGGGAGTCCTACGAGCAGTACTTC
>TRBD1|TRBJ2-6|TRBV18|.
CASSFRTGPGANVLTF
TGTGCCAGCTCATTTCGGACAGGGCCTGGGGCCAACGTCCTGACTTTC
>TRBD1|TRBJ2-7|TRBV5-6|.
CASSSPSGTGDEQYF
TGTGCCAGCAGCTCACCATCCGGGACAGGGGACGAGCAGTACTTC
>.|TRBJ2-4|TRBV7-2|.
CASSPRQPGNIQYF
TGTGCCAGCAGCCCGAGACAGCCTGGTAACATTCAGTACTTC
>.|TRBJ1-6|TRBV10-3|.
CAISGRLDSPLHF
TGTGCCATCAGTGGCAGGCTGGATTCACCCCTCCACTTT
>.|TRBJ2-3|TRBV2|.
CASSAERASDTQYF
TGTGCCAGCAGTGCGGAGAGGGCATCAGATACGCAGTATTTT
>.|TRBJ1-1|TRBV27|once
CASSLLLGVRAEAFF
TGTGCCAGCAGTTTATTGTTAGGGGTTAGGGCTGAAGCTTTCTTT
>TRBD1|TRBJ1-1|TRBV25-1|.
CASSVGDRGVNTEAFF
TGTGCCAGCAGCGTGGGGGACAGGGGGGTGAACACTGAAGCTTTCTTT
>TRBD2|TRBJ2-1|TRBV3-1/TRBV3-2|.
CASSPAGLAGAYNEQFF
TGTGCCAGCAGTCCCGCGGGACTAGCGGGGGCCTACAATGAGCAGTTCTTC
>TRBD2|TRBJ2-7|TRBV27|.
CASSSTGTSGSTRYF
TGTGCCAGCAGTTCGACCGGGACTAGCGGGAGTACTCGGTACTTC
>TRBD1|TRBJ1-2|TRBV29-1|.
CSVERRTGNRYGYTF
TGCAGCGTTGAACGGAGGACAGGGAATAGATATGGCTACACCTTC
>.|TRBJ1-5|TRBV6-1|.
CASSESRQWNQPQHF
TGTGCCAGCAGTGAATCGAGGCAGTGGAATCAGCCCCAGCATTTT
>.|TRBJ2-5|TRBV19|.
CASRYQETQYF
TGTGCCAGTCGGTACCAAGAGACCCAGTACTTC
>TRBD2|TRBJ2-2|TRBV14|.
CASSQGLAMNTGELFF
TGTGCCAGCAGCCAAGGACTAGCCATGAACACCGGGGAGCTGTTTTTT
>TRBD2|TRBJ2-3|TRBV6-4|.
CASSDAGGTDTQYF
TGTGCCAGCAGTGACGCGGGGGGCACAGATACGCAGTATTTT
>TRBD2|TRBJ2-7|TRBV27|.
CASSPGTSGREQYF
TGTGCCAGCAGTCCCGGGACTAGCGGGAGAGAGCAGTACTTC
>.|TRBJ2-5|TRBV19|once
CASSPLRGGNQETQYF
TGTGCCAGTAGTCCTCTGAGGGGGGGGAATCAAGAGACCCAGTACTTC
>TRBD1|TRBJ2-5|TRBV7-9|.
CASSSYGQGGETQYF
TGTGCCAGCAGCTCCTACGGACAGGGAGGAGAGACCCAGTACTTC
>TRBD2|TRBJ2-7|TRBV29-1|.
CSVDSQSFGLADEQYF
TGCAGCGTTGACAGTCAAAGCTTCGGACTAGCAGACGAGCAGTACTTC
>TRBD1|TRBJ2-7|TRBV7-9|.
CASSRGQGIYEQYF
TGTGCCAGCAGCCGGGGACAGGGGATCTACGAGCAGTACTTC
>.|TRBJ1-3|TRBV5-4|.
CASSLNAGSGNTIYF
TGTGCCAGCAGCTTGAATGCGGGCTCTGGAAACACCATATATTTT
>.|TRBJ2-1|TRBV7-9|.
CASSGKRSNEQFF
TGTGCCAGCAGCGGAAAGAGGAGCAATGAGCAGTTCTTC
>TRBD1|TRBJ1-4|TRBV7-9|.
CASLGDRGKATNEKLFF
TGTGCCAGCCTGGGGGACAGGGGAAAAGCAACTAATGAAAAACTGTTTTTT
>.|TRBJ2-5|TRBV14|once
CASSRLRGGETQYF
TGTGCCAGCAGCCGTCTTAGGGGCGGAGAGACCCAGTACTTC
>TRBD1|TRBJ2-3|TRBV19|.
CASNTGTAQSADTQYF
TGTGCCAGTAACACCGGGACAGCACAAAGCGCAGATACGCAGTATTTT
>TRBD1|TRBJ1-1|TRBV19|.
CASSIPDRGQTLSFLTLVPF
TGTGCCAGTAGTATCCCGGACAGGGGGCAGACACTAAGCTTTCTTACTTTGGTGCCCTTT
>TRBD1|TRBJ2-3|TRBV5-5|.
CASSPQGLSTDTQYF
TGTGCCAGCAGCCCACAGGGGCTCAGTACAGATACGCAGTATTTT
>TRBD1|TRBJ1-6|TRBV19|.
CASSSGQGYNSPLHF
TGTGCCAGTAGTTCTGGACAGGGTTATAATTCACCCCTCCACTTT
>.|TRBJ2-2|TRBV13|.
CASNPPAANTGELFF
TGTGCCAGCAACCCGCCGGCGGCGAACACCGGGGAGCTGTTTTTT
>TRBD2|TRBJ2-3|TRBV2|.
CASSGTSGRTDTQYF
TGTGCCAGCAGTGGGACTAGCGGACGCACAGATACGCAGTATTTT
>.|TRBJ1-6|TRBV7-8|few
CASSLDWNSPLHF
TGTGCCAGCAGCTTGGACTGGAATTCACCCCTCCACTTT
>TRBD1|TRBJ2-5|TRBV7-2|.
CASSSKKLGQQETQYF
TGTGCCAGCAGCTCCAAGAAACTGGGACAGCAAGAGACCCAGTACTTC
>TRBD1|TRBJ1-2|TRBV6-2/TRBV6-3|.
CASSYWGQGDVYGYTF
TGTGCCAGCAGTTATTGGGGACAGGGCGATGTCTATGGCTACACCTTC
>TRBD1|TRBJ1-2|TRBV15|.
CATKGTGNYGYTF
TGTGCCACCAAAGGGACAGGGAACTATGGCTACACCTTC
>.|TRBJ1-1|TRBV7-6|.
CASSLPSNDRSRSTEAFF
TGTGCCAGCAGCTTGCCAAGCAACGACAGGAGTCGAAGTACTGAAGCTTTCTTT
>TRBD1|TRBJ1-4|TRBV6-6|.
CASSPTGAMKNEKLFF
TGTGCCAGCAGTCCAACAGGGGCGATGAAGAATGAAAAACTGTTTTTT
>TRBD1|TRBJ1-4|TRBV15|once
CATDRTNEKLFF
TGTGCCACGGACAGGACAAATGAAAAACTGTTTTTT
>.|TRBJ1-3|TRBV15|.
CATSRDRQILSGNTIYF
TGTGCCACCAGCAGAGATCGACAAATCCTCTCTGGAAACACCATATATTTT
>TRBD1|TRBJ1-1|TRBV9|once
CASSETGEGDTEAFF
TGTGCCAGCAGCGAGACAGGGGAGGGGGACACTGAAGCTTTCTTT
>.|TRBJ2-3|TRBV19|.
CASSMGDSSGRTDTQYF
TGTGCCAGTAGTATGGGGGACTCCTCAGGCCGCACAGATACGCAGTATTTT
>TRBD1|TRBJ2-7|TRBV19|.
CASKLRTGEHEQYF
TGTGCCAGTAAGCTAAGGACAGGGGAACACGAGCAGTACTTC
>.|TRBJ2-1|TRBV5-1|once
CASTPGASSYNEQFF
TGCGCCAGCACCCCAGGGGCGAGCTCCTACAATGAGCAGTTCTTC